These T cell receptor beta chains were read from a single sample in a study of blood T cell repertoires in COVID-19. Method: immunoSEQ multiplex PCR; TCRdb's copy keeps in-frame clones and lacks some. The sample has some 100,000 clones, approximately 85% seen once. The specimen sequenced was peripheral blood. The receptors derive from a human donor in a cohort sampled during active COVID-19. The CDR3 runs from the conserved cysteine through the conserved F or W. The order of the fields is clone size, D gene, V gene, J gene, CDR3 DNA, CDR3 protein. The D gene is left open where the match is weak. The size entry is marked missing in some rows and otherwise reads once, few, many or a size class.

NA,NA,TRBV29-1,TRBJ1-1,TGCAGCGCGCAGGCACCCATGAACACTGAAGCTTTCTTT,CSAQAPMNTEAFF
NA,TRBD1,TRBV5-1,TRBJ2-7,TGCGCCAGCAGCTCCGGACAGGTACCCTACGAGCAGTACTTC,CASSSGQVPYEQYF
NA,NA,TRBV19,TRBJ2-1,TGTGCCAGTAGCCGACGGAGTTCCTACAATGAGCAGTTCTTC,CASSRRSSYNEQFF
NA,TRBD1,TRBV6-2/TRBV6-3,TRBJ2-5,TGTGCCAGCAGTTACGGGGACAGGGGGCGAGAGACCCAGTACTTC,CASSYGDRGRETQYF
NA,NA,TRBV12-3/TRBV12-4,TRBJ2-5,TGTGCCAGCAGACCACGGTTGTGGGAGACCCAGTACTTC,CASRPRLWETQYF
NA,NA,TRBV7-9,TRBJ1-2,TGTGCCAGCAGCAATTCGGGGGGGCGCTCCTATGGCTACACCTTC,CASSNSGGRSYGYTF
NA,NA,TRBV5-5,TRBJ2-7,TGTGCCAGCAGCGCGTCTCTACTTAGCTCCTACGAGCAGTACTTC,CASSASLLSSYEQYF
once,NA,TRBV5-1,TRBJ1-4,TGCGCCAGCAGCTTGTCGGGTGGAGAAAAACTGTTTTTT,CASSLSGGEKLFF
once,NA,TRBV5-1,TRBJ2-1,TGCGCCAGCAGCTTGGGACAGAACTCCTACAATGAGCAGTTCTTC,CASSLGQNSYNEQFF
NA,TRBD1,TRBV19,TRBJ2-3,TGTGCCAGTAGTATACCGGGACAGCCACGCACAGATACGCAGTATTTT,CASSIPGQPRTDTQYF
NA,NA,TRBV5-1,TRBJ1-1,TGCGCCAGCAGCTTGGCCCCGGACGGACTTATTGAAGCTTTCTTT,CASSLAPDGLIEAFF
NA,NA,TRBV20-1,TRBJ2-7,TGCAGTGCTAGTCGCAGGAGGCCTCGCGAGCAGTACTTC,CSASRRRPREQYF
NA,NA,TRBV7-8,TRBJ1-2,TGTGCCAGCAGCTTAAATTGGAGGGAGGGGCTCTATGGCTACACCTTC,CASSLNWREGLYGYTF
NA,TRBD2,TRBV7-9,TRBJ2-7,TGTGCCAGCAGCCACTACCGGAGCGGGAGGGACTACGAGCAGTACTTC,CASSHYRSGRDYEQYF
few,NA,TRBV5-5,TRBJ2-1,TGTGCCAGCAGCTGGGTCGTGGAGGGGGCGGGTGAGCAGTTCTTC,CASSWVVEGAGEQFF
NA,NA,TRBV11-2,TRBJ1-2,TGTGCCAGCACCAAAGCGGGGGCAGGGGAGGGCTACACCTTC,CASTKAGAGEGYTF
NA,TRBD2,TRBV28,TRBJ2-1,TGTGCCAGCAGTTTATATGGTAGCGGGGTAAACAATGAGCAGTTCTTC,CASSLYGSGVNNEQFF
NA,TRBD2,TRBV3-1/TRBV3-2,TRBJ2-1,TGTGCCAGCAGCCAGGGCCCGGGACTAGCGGTCTACAATGAGCAGTTCTTC,CASSQGPGLAVYNEQFF
once,TRBD2,TRBV12-5,TRBJ2-5,TGTGCTAGTGGTCAATGGGGGGGGGAGACCCAGTACTTC,CASGQWGGETQYF
once,TRBD1,TRBV10-2,TRBJ1-6,TGCGCCAGCAGCCCTAGGGACAGGGTTTTTTCACCCCTCCACTTT,CASSPRDRVFSPLHF
NA,NA,TRBV9,TRBJ2-7,TGTGCCAGCAGCGTTGGGCCAGAGTTCGAGCAGTACTTC,CASSVGPEFEQYF
NA,TRBD1,TRBV18,TRBJ1-3,TGTGCCAGCTCACCGATAACGGACAGGGGCGCCTCCTCTGGAAACACCATATATTTT,CASSPITDRGASSGNTIYF
NA,TRBD1,TRBV6-5,TRBJ2-1,TGTGCCAGCACCCCGGACAGGGGAGACTACAATGAGCAGTTCTTC,CASTPDRGDYNEQFF
NA,NA,TRBV6-1,TRBJ1-2,TGTGCCAGCAGTGACGAAGGGGCGCCGAACTTTAACTATGGCTACACCTTC,CASSDEGAPNFNYGYTF
NA,TRBD2,TRBV28,TRBJ2-3,TGTGCCAGCAGGGGGGGGTTCACAGATACGCAGTATTTT,CASRGGFTDTQYF
once,NA,TRBV10-3,TRBJ1-1,TGTGCCATCAGTGGGGGCGCAAACACTGAAGCTTTCTTT,CAISGGANTEAFF
NA,NA,TRBV6-2/TRBV6-3,TRBJ1-1,TGTGCCAGCAGTTACTCGAAATCGGGGACTGAAGCTTTCTTT,CASSYSKSGTEAFF
once,TRBD1,TRBV10-3,TRBJ1-1,TGTGCCATCAGTGAGAGGGGACAGGGTGGATATGTGACTGAAGCTTTCTTT,CAISERGQGGYVTEAFF
NA,TRBD1,TRBV13,TRBJ1-3,TGTGCCAGCAGCCCCCGGGACAGGGTAACGGCGGACACCATATATTTT,CASSPRDRVTADTIYF
few,NA,TRBV10-3,TRBJ2-7,TGTGCCATCACAAATGGGGGCTCTAGGGAGCAGTACTTC,CAITNGGSREQYF
few,TRBD1,TRBV30,TRBJ2-7,TGTGCCTGGGGGACAGGCGTTAGCTCCTACGAGCAGTACTTC,CAWGTGVSSYEQYF
NA,NA,TRBV7-2,TRBJ2-2,TGTGCCAGCAGCCCCTTTAGGGGCGGGGAGCTGTTTTTT,CASSPFRGGELFF
NA,NA,TRBV28,TRBJ1-2,TGTGCCAGCACAACCTCCGGGGGAGTATCGGGCTACACCTTC,CASTTSGGVSGYTF
NA,TRBD2,TRBV10-3,TRBJ2-2,TGTGCCATCAGCGGGGGGGCGAGCGGGGAGCTGTTTTTT,CAISGGASGELFF
NA,TRBD1,TRBV7-9,TRBJ2-7,TGTGCCAGCAGATTCGACAGGGGCCCCTCCTACGAGCAGTACTTC,CASRFDRGPSYEQYF
few,TRBD1,TRBV2,TRBJ1-5,TGTGCCAGCAGCTCCGTGACAGGGGATCAGCCCCAGCATTTT,CASSSVTGDQPQHF
NA,NA,TRBV2,TRBJ1-1,TGTGCCAGCAGTGCCACAGACATGAACACTGAAGCTTTCTTT,CASSATDMNTEAFF
once,TRBD2,TRBV7-2,TRBJ2-7,TGTGCCAGCAGCTTCATTGGGAACGGGGGGGGAAGCTACGAGCAGTACTTC,CASSFIGNGGGSYEQYF
NA,TRBD2,TRBV9,TRBJ2-1,TGTGCCAGCAGCGTAGAGCCGGGACTAGCGGGTCATGAGCAGTTCTTC,CASSVEPGLAGHEQFF
NA,NA,TRBV28,TRBJ1-5,TGTGCCAGCACCCAATCGGAGGGTTCTTGGCAGCCCCAGCATTTT,CASTQSEGSWQPQHF
NA,TRBD1,TRBV7-8,TRBJ1-3,TGTGCCAGCAGCTTAGTCGGGACAGCCGGAAACACCATATATTTT,CASSLVGTAGNTIYF
NA,TRBD2,TRBV9,TRBJ2-1,TGTGCCAGCAGCGTGTCTCTAGCGGGAGACGGTGAGCAGTTCTTC,CASSVSLAGDGEQFF
NA,TRBD2,TRBV10-2,TRBJ2-7,TGCGCCAGCAGTCCCGGGCGGGGGGGTGCCTACGAGCAGTACTTC,CASSPGRGGAYEQYF
once,NA,TRBV7-3,TRBJ1-6,TGTGCCAGCAGCTCCGACAGGTATTCACCCCTCCACTTT,CASSSDRYSPLHF
once,NA,TRBV9,TRBJ2-1,TGTGCCAGCAGCATAGACCCCAGTGAGCAGTTCTTC,CASSIDPSEQFF
NA,TRBD1,TRBV5-4,TRBJ1-2,TGTGCCAGCAGCTTGAGAGGACAGGGTACTGAAGGCTACACCTTC,CASSLRGQGTEGYTF